This entry features one TCR beta chain sequence. The antigen is not known. The data were obtained in a study of regulatory T cells in long-lasting Graves disease. Study outcomes and limitations: Persistent Graves' patients possessed reduced TCR diversity relative to recently diagnosed ones.

The CDR3 spans 17 residues. Trimming cost V 6 bases and J 4 bases; bases outside gene matches: 12. Germline assignment: CDR1 SNHLY and CDR2 FYNNEI. Through Arm-PCR of CDR3 regions and iRepertoire HTBI primers, TCR beta libraries were built. TCRdb analysed the multiplex PCR reads with MiXCR anew, one entry per CDR3 protein. The sample lists roughly 420,000 distinct CDR3 sequences, about 15% seen once, with under 20% in the top ten. Time point: newly diagnosed GD, antithyroid drugs for less than 3 months. With RNA extracted from PBMCs as input, the TCR library was made. The sample was also reused in another study, on T cells in Graves' hyperthyroidism and ophthalmopathy. This second study says: Stable disease denoted Graves' hyperthyroidism without ophthalmopathy progression within 18 months. The study left out patients who had uncontrolled infection, other autoimmune disease, pregnancy or lactation. A set of HTBI primers served as the primers for a first-round RT-PCR of the TCR CDR3.

The sequencing here drew on peripheral blood mononuclear cells (PBMCs), taken at new diagnosis, from a patient treated with antithyroid drugs. The sequence derives from a woman between 45 and 60 years old with Graves disease. The rearrangement uses TRBV2 and TRBJ2-6, with TRBD1 identical over 7 bases. The CDR3 nucleotides read TGTGCCAGCAGGTCTTTTGAGGGGGCAGGGGGGGCCAACGTCCTGACTTTC. Its protein product is CASRSFEGAGGANVLTF. Full variable domain (rest looked up from reference TRBV2 and TRBJ2-6): EPEVTQTPSHQVTQMGQEVILRCVPISNHLYFYWYRQILGQKVEFLVSFYNNEISEKSEIFDDQFSVERPDGSNFTLKIRSTKLEDSAMYFCASRSFEGAGGANVLTFGAGSRLTVL.